This TCR beta chain was sequenced in a study of technical replicates of blood from a handful of donors. Profiling relied on immunoSEQ multiplex PCR, and the TCRdb table lists in-frame clones only, not all of them. The data show tens of thousands of clones, roughly 89% seen once. CDR1 and CDR2 from the germline V gene are SEHNR and FQNEAQ (reference sequence). CDR3 length: 14 amino acids. V shed 4 bases, J shed 3 bases, and the junction held 4 bases outside the gene matches. The sample comprised PBMCs. This chain joins TRBV7-9 and TRBJ2-7; TRBD1 aligns across 9 bases. The receptor was isolated from a human donor in good health. Some clones in this sample may be carry-over from other donors' samples. Here the CDR3 reads CASSSRDRVYEQYF. The CDR3, as DNA: TGTGCCAGCAGCTCCCGGGACAGGGTCTACGAGCAGTACTTC.